The text below deals with one TCR beta chain. Its antigen is not identified. This specimen belongs to a study of OX40 agonist ivuxolimab in advanced cancers. Study details: Ivuxolimab, which patients received intravenously every 2 weeks, was dosed at 0.01 to 10 mg/kg.

V was pared by 0 bases and J by 0 bases, with 4 bases between. Germline CDR1 is SGHRS and CDR2 is YFSETQ. The CDR3 sequence is 15 residues long. The data were produced by immunoSEQ multiplex PCR, yet TCRdb's version contains in-frame clones alone and is incomplete. The repertoire holds nearly 90,000 clones, with roughly 89% as singletons. Study-level results: Doses of 0.1 to 3.0 mg/kg were accompanied by clonal expansion of CD4+ and CD8+ blood T cells by week 6.

This sample comprised CD4+ or CD8+ T cells sorted from blood, obtained in a trial of the OX40 agonist ivuxolimab. The sequence derives from an adult with an advanced solid tumor such as melanoma, head and neck, liver or kidney cancer. The chain recombines TRBV5-1 with TRBJ2-6; D call uncertain. Here the CDR3 DNA reads TGCGCCAGCAGCTTGGATGTCTCTGGGGCCAACGTCCTGACTTTC. It is translated as CASSLDVSGANVLTF.